The clone carrying this TCR beta chain was seen at least ten times. The CDR3 consists of 14 residues. In germline, CDR1 is LGHDT, CDR2 YNNKEL (reference sequence). Trimming cost V 1 base and J 1 base, with 7 bases left between them. A single record per CDR3 protein comes from TCRdb applying MiXCR to the 5' RACE reads. The profile shows 29,000 or so distinct CDR3 sequences, about 8.6% of them singletons. These data belong to a study of early T cells in non-severe SARS-CoV-2 infection. Study-level information: Chains were unpaired, as sequencing was done on bulk RNA from unsorted whole blood.

This clonotype was obtained from an adult who was a healthcare worker with PCR-confirmed SARS-CoV-2 infection or an uninfected control (not recorded which). The sample was whole blood. The genes are TRBV3-1 and TRBJ1-2, with D hard to call. The CDR3 DNA follows: TGTGCCAGCAGCCAAGGAGGCAGTAACTATGGCTACACCTTC. Translation: CASSQGGSNYGYTF.